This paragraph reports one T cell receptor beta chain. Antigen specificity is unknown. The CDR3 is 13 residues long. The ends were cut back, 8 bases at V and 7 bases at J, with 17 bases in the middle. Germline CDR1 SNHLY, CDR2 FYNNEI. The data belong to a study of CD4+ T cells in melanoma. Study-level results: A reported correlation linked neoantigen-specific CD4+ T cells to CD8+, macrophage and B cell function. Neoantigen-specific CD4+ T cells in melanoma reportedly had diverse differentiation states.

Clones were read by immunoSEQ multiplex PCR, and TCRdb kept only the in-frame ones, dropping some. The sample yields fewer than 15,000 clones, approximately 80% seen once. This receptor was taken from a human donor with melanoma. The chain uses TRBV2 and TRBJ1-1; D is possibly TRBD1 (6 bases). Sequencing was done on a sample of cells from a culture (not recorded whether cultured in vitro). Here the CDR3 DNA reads TGTGCCAGCGACCGCGGGGGGGCGCGTGAAGCTTTCTTT. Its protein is CASDRGGAREAFF.